These T cell receptor beta chains were read from a single sample in a study of cytomegalovirus exposure and HLA in healthy donors. Sequenced by immunoSEQ multiplex PCR; TCRdb stores in-frame clones only, minus some. The sample comprises some 160,000 clones, 65% to 85% of which are singletons, and around 1.6% rests with the top ten. The specimen sequenced was PBMCs. The source of these receptors is a woman younger than 35 in good health and CMV-seronegative. The CDR3 runs from the conserved cysteine through the conserved F or W. A D gene is named only where the DNA matches it firmly. Where a row states a size, it is once, few, many or the class of an expanded clone; other rows omit it.

abundance | d_gene | j_gene | v_gene | CDR3nt | CDR3aa
few | - | TRBJ2-3 | TRBV27 | TGTGCCGGCTCTGGTATGGGCACGGGCACAGATACGCAGTATTTT | CAGSGMGTGTDTQYF
- | TRBD2 | TRBJ2-1 | TRBV25-1 | TGTGCCAGCAGGGGGGGCTGGCGGGGGGGCCTGAATGAGCAGTTCTTC | CASRGGWRGGLNEQFF
- | TRBD1 | TRBJ1-5 | TRBV7-2 | TGTGCCAGCAGCCGAGATCTGACAGGGGCCGGAGATCAGCCCCAGCATTTT | CASSRDLTGAGDQPQHF
- | - | TRBJ1-1 | TRBV9 | TGTGCCAGCAGCACCGCGGCTGAAGCTTTCTTT | CASSTAAEAFF
- | TRBD2 | TRBJ2-3 | TRBV5-4 | TGTGCCAGCAGCTTTCCTAGCGGGGGGACAGATACGCAGTATTTT | CASSFPSGGTDTQYF
- | TRBD1 | TRBJ2-5 | TRBV7-3 | TGTGCCAGCAGCTTAACGAGGGGGCGCGGGGAGACCCAGTACTTC | CASSLTRGRGETQYF
- | - | TRBJ2-5 | TRBV7-9 | TGTGCCAGCAGCTTAAGATGGCAGGGGAATAGGGAGACCCAGTACTTC | CASSLRWQGNRETQYF
- | TRBD1 | TRBJ2-3 | TRBV5-1 | TGCGCCAGCAGCTTGCAGGGGGTTAGCACAGATACGCAGTATTTT | CASSLQGVSTDTQYF
- | - | TRBJ2-2 | TRBV6-1 | TGTGCCAGCAGTCTCCCTGGGCTCAACACCGGGGAGCTGTTTTTT | CASSLPGLNTGELFF
- | TRBD2 | TRBJ2-1 | TRBV18 | TGTGCCAGCTCCCAACGGACTAGTGGACTCAATGAGCAGTTCTTC | CASSQRTSGLNEQFF
- | TRBD1 | TRBJ2-1 | TRBV11-2 | TGTGCCAGCAGCTTCTGGGACAGGGGGCGTGAGCAGTTCTTC | CASSFWDRGREQFF
- | - | TRBJ2-1 | TRBV29-1 | TGCAGCGTTACGAACGGGGGGCAGAATGAGCAGTTCTTC | CSVTNGGQNEQFF
- | - | TRBJ1-5 | TRBV21-1 | TGTGCCAGCAGGGTAGGGACAGGGAGACTGCGGGATCAGCCCCAGCATTTT | CASRVGTGRLRDQPQHF
few | - | TRBJ1-2 | TRBV13 | TGTGCCAGCAGCTTAGAACAGGGAAACTATGGCTACACCTTC | CASSLEQGNYGYTF
- | TRBD1 | TRBJ1-2 | TRBV30 | TGTGCCTGTCACGACAGGGGACTTTTCCTAGGTGGCTACACCTTC | CACHDRGLFLGGYTF
- | - | TRBJ2-2 | TRBV2 | TGTGCCAGCAGTGCGCGGGGAAGGACCGGGGAGCTGTTTTTT | CASSARGRTGELFF
- | - | TRBJ2-5 | TRBV2 | TGTGCCAGCAGTGAAAATGGGTCAGGTCCACGGGAGACCCAGTACTTC | CASSENGSGPRETQYF
- | - | TRBJ2-5 | TRBV7-9 | TGTGCCAGCAGCGCCCGACTAGGCCAAGAGACCCAGTACTTC | CASSARLGQETQYF
- | - | TRBJ1-4 | TRBV7-2 | TGTGCCAGCAGCTTACAGGGAAGTATTGAAAAACTGTTTTTT | CASSLQGSIEKLFF
- | - | TRBJ2-7 | TRBV6-6 | TGTGCCAGCAGTCGGACATTCAGGGAAGGCGAGCAGTACTTC | CASSRTFREGEQYF
- | - | TRBJ1-2 | TRBV11-3 | TGTGCCAGCAGCTTAGCAGGGTTCGATGGCTACACCTTC | CASSLAGFDGYTF
- | - | TRBJ2-2 | TRBV13 | TGTGCCAGCAGCTTTGCAGGGGTCGCGAACACCGGGGAGCTGTTTTTT | CASSFAGVANTGELFF
- | TRBD1 | TRBJ2-3 | TRBV11-2 | TGTGCCAGCAGCTACCGACAGGGGAGCACAGATACGCAGTATTTT | CASSYRQGSTDTQYF
- | - | TRBJ2-6 | TRBV13 | TGTGCCAGCAGCTCCGCCGGGTGGGGGAGGACTGGGGCCAACGTCCTGACTTTC | CASSSAGWGRTGANVLTF
- | - | TRBJ2-5 | TRBV28 | TGTGCCAGCAGTTTACCCGGGAGACAAGAGACCCAGTACTTC | CASSLPGRQETQYF
- | TRBD2 | TRBJ2-7 | TRBV6-1 | TGTGCCAGCAGGGGACTTGGACTAGCAGTCGCCGAGCAGTACTTC | CASRGLGLAVAEQYF
- | - | TRBJ2-1 | TRBV7-9 | TGTGCCAGCGGCCCGGGGGATGAGCAGTTCTTC | CASGPGDEQFF
- | TRBD1 | TRBJ2-2 | TRBV5-1 | TGCGCCAGCAGCGCCGGGACAGCCTCTACCGGGGAGCTGTTTTTT | CASSAGTASTGELFF
few | TRBD1 | TRBJ1-2 | TRBV7-9 | TGTGCCAGCAGCGCCTACCGGGACAGAGCTAACTATGGCTACACCTTC | CASSAYRDRANYGYTF
- | - | TRBJ2-7 | TRBV19 | TGTGCCAGTAGTATTGAACAGCACTACGAGCAGTACTTC | CASSIEQHYEQYF
- | - | TRBJ1-5 | TRBV28 | TGTGCCAGCAGTTTAAAGGAGGGTTTCTATAGCAATCAGCCCCAGCATTTT | CASSLKEGFYSNQPQHF
- | - | TRBJ2-7 | TRBV29-1 | TGCAGCGTTGAGGACAGTTCCTACGAGCAGTACTTC | CSVEDSSYEQYF
- | - | TRBJ1-5 | TRBV28 | TGTGCCAGCAGTTCTCAGGGTATTCAGCCCCAGCATTTT | CASSSQGIQPQHF
- | - | TRBJ1-1 | TRBV25-1 | TGTGCCAGCAGTGAAGTGGGAGTGAACACTGAAGCTTTCTTT | CASSEVGVNTEAFF
- | TRBD1 | TRBJ1-2 | TRBV7-9 | TGTGCCAGCAGCCCGGGCACGGACAGGGGGAAGAATGGCTACACCTTC | CASSPGTDRGKNGYTF
few | - | TRBJ1-1 | TRBV5-1 | TGCGCCAGCAGCTTGGTGGCGGGCAACGAGGAAGCTTTCTTT | CASSLVAGNEEAFF
- | - | TRBJ2-6 | TRBV6-5 | TGTGCCAGCCTTTTTCGCTCTGGGGCCAACGTCCTGACTTTC | CASLFRSGANVLTF
- | - | TRBJ2-7 | TRBV2 | TGTGCCAGCACTCAAAGGCTGGGGCCCTACGAGCAGTACTTC | CASTQRLGPYEQYF
- | - | TRBJ1-5 | TRBV4-1 | TGCGCCAGCAGCCTTACAGCCGATCAGCCCCAGCATTTT | CASSLTADQPQHF
- | TRBD1 | TRBJ2-7 | TRBV28 | TGTGCCAGCAGTCTACCATCGGGACAGGGGGCGAAAGAGCAGTACTTC | CASSLPSGQGAKEQYF
once | TRBD2 | TRBJ2-1 | TRBV15 | TGTGCCACCAGCAGACAACTCGGCGGGAGTGAGCAGTTCTTC | CATSRQLGGSEQFF
- | TRBD1 | TRBJ1-6 | TRBV5-4 | TGTGCCAGCAGCAGCCCCGGGACAGAGAATTCACCCCTCCACTTT | CASSSPGTENSPLHF